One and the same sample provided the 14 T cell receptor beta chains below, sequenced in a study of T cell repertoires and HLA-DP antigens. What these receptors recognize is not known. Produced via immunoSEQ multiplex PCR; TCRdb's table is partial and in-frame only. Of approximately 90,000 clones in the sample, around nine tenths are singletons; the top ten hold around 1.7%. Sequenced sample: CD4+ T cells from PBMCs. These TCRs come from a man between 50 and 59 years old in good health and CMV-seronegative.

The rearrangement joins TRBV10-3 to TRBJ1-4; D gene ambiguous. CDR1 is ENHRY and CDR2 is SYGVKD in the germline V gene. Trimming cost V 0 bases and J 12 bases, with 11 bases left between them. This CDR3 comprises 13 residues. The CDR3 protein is CAISESGGIELFF. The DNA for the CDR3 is TGTGCCATCAGTGAGTCGGGTGGGATCGAACTGTTTTTT.

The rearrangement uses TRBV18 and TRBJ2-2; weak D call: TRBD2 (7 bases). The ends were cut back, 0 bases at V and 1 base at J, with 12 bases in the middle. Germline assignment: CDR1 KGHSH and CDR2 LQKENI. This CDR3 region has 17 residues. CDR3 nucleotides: TGTGCCAGCTCACCACCGTACGGGGGGCGGAACACCGGGGAGCTGTTTTTT. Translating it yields CASSPPYGGRNTGELFF.

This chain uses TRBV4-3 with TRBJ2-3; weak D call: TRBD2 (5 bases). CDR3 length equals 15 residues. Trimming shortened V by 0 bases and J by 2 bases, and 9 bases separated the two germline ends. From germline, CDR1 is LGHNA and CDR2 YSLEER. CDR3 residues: CASSQDGRHTDTQYF. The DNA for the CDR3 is TGCGCCAGCAGCCAAGATGGGAGACACACAGATACGCAGTATTTT.

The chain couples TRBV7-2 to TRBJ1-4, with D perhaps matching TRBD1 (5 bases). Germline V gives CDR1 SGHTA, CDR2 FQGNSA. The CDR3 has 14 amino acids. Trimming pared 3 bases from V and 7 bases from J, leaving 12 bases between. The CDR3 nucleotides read TGTGCCAGCAGCTTGGGGGGTGGGAGTGAAAAACTGTTTTTT. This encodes CASSLGGGSEKLFF. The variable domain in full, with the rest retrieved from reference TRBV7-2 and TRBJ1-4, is GAGVSQSPSNKVTEKGKDVELRCDPISGHTALYWYRQSLGQGLEFLIYFQGNSAPDKSGLPSDRFSAERTGGSVSTLTIQRTQQEDSAVYLCASSLGGGSEKLFFGSGTQLSVL.

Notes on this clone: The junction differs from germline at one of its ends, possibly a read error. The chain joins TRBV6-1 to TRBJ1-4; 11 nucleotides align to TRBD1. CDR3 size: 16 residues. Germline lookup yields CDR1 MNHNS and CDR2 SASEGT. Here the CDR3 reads CASSEATGTGGEKLFF. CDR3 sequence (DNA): TGTGCCAGCAGCGAAGCAACCGGGACAGGGGGTGAAAAACTGTTTTTT.

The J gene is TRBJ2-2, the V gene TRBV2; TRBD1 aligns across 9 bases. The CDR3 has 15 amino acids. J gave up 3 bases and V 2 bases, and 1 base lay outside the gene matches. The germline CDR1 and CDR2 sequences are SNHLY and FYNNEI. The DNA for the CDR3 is TGTGCCAGCAGTGAAACAGGGGGCGACACCGGGGAGCTGTTTTTT. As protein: CASSETGGDTGELFF.

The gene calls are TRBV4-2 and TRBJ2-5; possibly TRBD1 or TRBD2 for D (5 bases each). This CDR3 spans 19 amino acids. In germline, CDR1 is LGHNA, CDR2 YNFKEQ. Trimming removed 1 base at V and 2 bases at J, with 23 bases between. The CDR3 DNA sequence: TGTGCCAGCAGCCAAGGCGAGACGCCCAGAGGGGTAGGGCAAGAGACCCAGTACTTC. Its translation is CASSQGETPRGVGQETQYF.

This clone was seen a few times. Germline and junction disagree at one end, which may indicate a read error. The CDR3 DNA sequence: TGTGCCAGCAGTCAAGGGGAACGGGGAGGCTACACCTTC. It encodes CASSQGERGGYTF. This chain uses TRBV4-2 with TRBJ1-2, with D maybe TRBD1 (5 bases). The CDR3 contains 13 residues. The germline V gene encodes CDR1 LGHNA and CDR2 YNFKEQ.

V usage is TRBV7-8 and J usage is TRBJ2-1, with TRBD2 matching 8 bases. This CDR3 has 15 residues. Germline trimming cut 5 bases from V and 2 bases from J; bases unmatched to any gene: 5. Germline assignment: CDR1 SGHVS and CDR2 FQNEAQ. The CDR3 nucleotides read TGTGCCAGCAGCAAAGCGGGAGTCGCCTACAATGAGCAGTTCTTC. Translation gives CASSKAGVAYNEQFF.

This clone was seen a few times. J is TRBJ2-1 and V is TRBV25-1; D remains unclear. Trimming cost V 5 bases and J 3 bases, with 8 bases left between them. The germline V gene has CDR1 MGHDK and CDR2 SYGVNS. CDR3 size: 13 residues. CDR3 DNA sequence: TGTGCCAGCAGTCAGGACCGCTACAATGAGCAGTTCTTC. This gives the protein CASSQDRYNEQFF.

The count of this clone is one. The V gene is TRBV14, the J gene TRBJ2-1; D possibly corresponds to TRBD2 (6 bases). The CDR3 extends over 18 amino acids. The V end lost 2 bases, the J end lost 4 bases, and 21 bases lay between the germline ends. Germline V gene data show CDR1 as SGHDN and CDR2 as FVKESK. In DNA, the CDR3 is TGTGCCAGCAGCCAAAGATCGATAGCGGTATCACGTTACAATGAGCAGTTCTTC. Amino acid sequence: CASSQRSIAVSRYNEQFF.

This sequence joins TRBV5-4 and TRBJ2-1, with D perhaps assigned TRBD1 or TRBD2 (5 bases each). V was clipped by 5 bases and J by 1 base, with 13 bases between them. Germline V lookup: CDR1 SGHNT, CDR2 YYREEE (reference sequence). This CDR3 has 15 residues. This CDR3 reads CASRYKWGSYNEQFF. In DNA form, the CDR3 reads TGTGCCAGCAGGTACAAGTGGGGGTCCTACAATGAGCAGTTCTTC.

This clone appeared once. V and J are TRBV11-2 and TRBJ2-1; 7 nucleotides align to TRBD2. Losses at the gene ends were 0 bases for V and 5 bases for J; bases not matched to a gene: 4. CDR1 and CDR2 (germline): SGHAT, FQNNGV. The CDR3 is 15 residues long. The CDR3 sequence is CASSLESGGHNEQFF. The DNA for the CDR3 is TGTGCCAGCAGCTTAGAGTCGGGAGGACACAATGAGCAGTTCTTC.

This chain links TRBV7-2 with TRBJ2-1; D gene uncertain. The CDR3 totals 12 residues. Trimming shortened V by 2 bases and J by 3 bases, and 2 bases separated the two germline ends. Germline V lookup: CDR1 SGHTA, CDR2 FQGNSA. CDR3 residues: CASSLNYNEQFF. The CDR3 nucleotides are TGTGCCAGCAGCTTAAACTACAATGAGCAGTTCTTC.